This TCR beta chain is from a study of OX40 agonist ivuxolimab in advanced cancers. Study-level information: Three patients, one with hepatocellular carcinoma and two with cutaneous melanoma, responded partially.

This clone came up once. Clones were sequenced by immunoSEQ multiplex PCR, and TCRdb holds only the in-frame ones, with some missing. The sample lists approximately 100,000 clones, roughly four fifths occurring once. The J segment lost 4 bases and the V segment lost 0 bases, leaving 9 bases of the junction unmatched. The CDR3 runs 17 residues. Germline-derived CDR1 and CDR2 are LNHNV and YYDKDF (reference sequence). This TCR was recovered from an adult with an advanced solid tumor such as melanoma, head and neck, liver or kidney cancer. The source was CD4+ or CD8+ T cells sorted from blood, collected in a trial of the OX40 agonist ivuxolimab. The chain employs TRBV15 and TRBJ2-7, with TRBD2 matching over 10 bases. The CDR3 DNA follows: TGTGCCACCAGCAGAGATCCCAGTAGCGGGAGGTCATACGAGCAGTACTTC. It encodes CATSRDPSSGRSYEQYF.